Following are 19 T cell receptor beta chains from one sample sequenced in a study of brain T cells in children with intractable seizures. The assay was immunoSEQ multiplex PCR, and TCRdb's table has in-frame clones only and misses some. Among hundreds of thousands of clones, approximately 93% were seen once, and the ten largest hold 5.7%. Documented time point: blood from clinic visit 5 months post-surgery; TSC patient then seizure free. The sequenced sample was peripheral blood, obtained roughly 5 months after surgery. The origin of the receptors is a boy under two years old with tuberous sclerosis and intractable seizures.

This sequence joins TRBV9 and TRBJ2-3; D not certain. V dropped 4 bases and J dropped 7 bases, with 19 bases sitting between them. The CDR3 length is 15 residues. The V gene's germline CDR1 is SGDLS and CDR2 YYNGEE. The CDR3 DNA is TGTGCCAGCAGCCCCTGGAAAGGTGGTGGGAATACGCAGTATTTT. It encodes CASSPWKGGGNTQYF.

This chain links TRBV5-1 with TRBJ2-7, with D tentatively TRBD2 (5 bases). Germline CDR1 SGHRS, CDR2 YFSETQ. V was trimmed by 2 bases and J by 2 bases, leaving 11 bases between them. The CDR3 spans 14 residues. The DNA of the CDR3 is TGCGCCAGCAGCTTTGAAGGGAGTCCCTACGAGCAGTACTTC. Encoded protein: CASSFEGSPYEQYF.

V and J are TRBV11-1 and TRBJ2-3; 7 positions agree with TRBD1. J gave up 5 bases and V 5 bases, and 10 bases lay outside the gene matches. The CDR3 has 15 residues. Germline CDR1 SGHAT, CDR2 FQDESV (reference sequence). The CDR3 coding sequence is TGTGCCAGCAGCCATGGGGGACAGTTGGGAGATACGCAGTATTTT. Its translation: CASSHGGQLGDTQYF.

The V call is TRBV25-1, the J call TRBJ1-5; a weak D match, TRBD1 (6 bases). The ends were cut back, 3 bases at V and 2 bases at J, with 8 bases in the middle. The CDR3 has 14 amino acids. Germline CDR1 reads MGHDK; CDR2 reads SYGVNS. This CDR3 is CASSEPGGNQPQHF. Here the CDR3 DNA reads TGTGCCAGCAGTGAGCCAGGGGGCAATCAGCCCCAGCATTTT.

The chain has TRBV4-1 and TRBJ2-7; unclear D gene. This CDR3 contains 13 residues. The germline V gene encodes CDR1 MGHRA and CDR2 YSYEKL. Between the trimmed V and J ends, which lost 4 bases and 4 bases, there was a span of 11 bases. Written as DNA, the CDR3 is TGCGCCAGCAGCCCCGGCCTTTCTTACGAGCAGTACTTC. It encodes CASSPGLSYEQYF.

The chain carries TRBV5-6 and TRBJ1-5; D call uncertain. The CDR3 loop spans 15 amino acids. Trimming took off 0 bases at V and 7 bases at J, with 14 bases between the two ends. Germline V gene lookup returns CDR1 SGHDT and CDR2 YYEEEE. The CDR3 DNA reads TGTGCCAGCAGCTTGGCCCACCTGGGCCACCAGCCCCAGCATTTT. Residues: CASSLAHLGHQPQHF.

The gene calls are TRBV5-1 and TRBJ2-1, with D maybe TRBD2 (5 bases). V gave up 0 bases and J gave up 3 bases, with 19 bases separating them. Per the germline V gene, CDR1 is SGHRS and CDR2 is YFSETQ. The CDR3 contains 18 residues. CDR3 loop: CASSLGGSAKSRYNEQFF. DNA of the CDR3: TGCGCCAGCAGCTTGGGAGGTAGCGCAAAGTCCCGCTACAATGAGCAGTTCTTC. The full variable domain, its missing parts supplied by reference TRBV5-1 and TRBJ2-1, is KAGVTQTPRYLIKTRGQQVTLSCSPISGHRSVSWYQQTPGQGLQFLFEYFSETQRNKGNFPGRFSGRQFSNSRSEMNVSTLELGDSALYLCASSLGGSAKSRYNEQFFGPGTRLTVL.

A single count supports this clone. The chain has TRBV5-1 and TRBJ2-5; D remains ambiguous. Trimming removed 2 bases from V and 4 bases from J, with 9 bases in between. Germline CDR1 reads SGHRS; CDR2 reads YFSETQ. This CDR3 has 13 residues. CDR3 bases: TGCGCCAGCAGCTTCCCATCATCAGAGACCCAGTACTTC. Translation: CASSFPSSETQYF.

V gene TRBV9 combines with J gene TRBJ2-7; D unclear. This CDR3 comprises 15 residues. Germline values: CDR1 SGDLS, CDR2 YYNGEE. V lost 2 bases, J lost 3 bases, and 15 bases lay in between. CDR3: CASSVTNELDYEQYF. CDR3 nucleotides: TGTGCCAGCAGCGTTACAAATGAACTCGACTACGAGCAGTACTTC.

The chain uses TRBV28 and TRBJ2-1; TRBD2 aligns across 8 bases. The CDR3 is 15 amino acids. From germline, CDR1 is MDHEN and CDR2 SYDVKM. V shed 6 bases, J shed 12 bases, and the junction held 16 bases outside the gene matches. CDR3 in amino acids: CASRALGEAGEAQFF. Here the CDR3 DNA reads TGTGCCAGCAGAGCCCTGGGGGAAGCGGGAGAGGCGCAGTTCTTC.

The CDR3: CASYPGKKLANEQYF. Written as DNA, the CDR3 is TGCGCCAGCTATCCGGGAAAAAAACTAGCGAACGAGCAGTACTTC. The gene calls are TRBV5-1 and TRBJ2-7; the match to TRBD2 covers 7 bases. The V gene's germline CDR1 is SGHRS and CDR2 YFSETQ. Unmatched junction bases numbered 15, after V lost 7 bases and J lost 5 bases. This CDR3 region has 15 residues.

The J gene is TRBJ2-2, the V gene TRBV28, with unresolved D. This CDR3 is 17 amino acids long. With 2 bases removed from V and 5 bases from J, the gap between germline ends came to 18 bases. The V gene's germline CDR1 is MDHEN and CDR2 SYDVKM. The CDR3 here is CASSLKGVGRPTGELFF. The DNA of the CDR3 is TGTGCCAGCAGTTTAAAAGGTGTGGGCCGACCGACCGGGGAGCTGTTTTTT.

The genes are TRBV19 and TRBJ1-5, with unresolved D. Germline-derived CDR1 and CDR2 are LNHDA and SQIVND (reference sequence). The V gene lost 3 bases and the J gene lost 7 bases, with 10 bases spanning the gap. This CDR3 spans 13 amino acids. The CDR3 DNA sequence: TGTGCCAGTAGTATTGAAGGGTACCAGCCCCAGCATTTT. Its translation: CASSIEGYQPQHF.

V is TRBV30 and J is TRBJ1-2, with 7 bases identical to TRBD1. The CDR3 contains 13 residues. The J segment lost 8 bases and the V segment lost 4 bases, leaving 10 bases of the junction unmatched. The V gene's germline CDR1 is GTSNPN and CDR2 SVGIG (reference sequence). The chain's CDR3 is CAWTRDSPRGYTF. CDR3 DNA sequence: TGTGCCTGGACCCGGGACAGCCCGCGGGGCTACACCTTC.

The V gene is TRBV30, the J gene TRBJ1-1, with TRBD1 identical over 7 bases. The CDR3 contains 14 residues. Germline values: CDR1 GTSNPN, CDR2 SVGIG (reference sequence). V lost 4 bases and J lost 5; bases outside the gene matches: 10. CDR3 DNA sequence: TGTGCCTGGAATAGTGTACAGGGGTGGACTGAAGCTTTCTTT. Translating gives CAWNSVQGWTEAFF. Together with reference TRBV30 and TRBJ1-1, the CDR3 gives the full variable domain: SQTIHQWPATLVQPVGSPLSLECTVEGTSNPNLYWYRQAAGRGLQLLFYSVGIGQISSEVPQNLSASRPQDRQFILSSKKLLLSDSGFYLCAWNSVQGWTEAFFGQGTRLTVV.

The chain's CDR3 is CASSSPPGTGFPYEQYF. In nucleotides, the CDR3 is TGTGCCAGCAGCTCACCCCCAGGGACAGGTTTTCCTTACGAGCAGTACTTC. The genes are TRBV7-9 and TRBJ2-7, with TRBD1 matching 8 bases. The ends lost 4 bases at V and 4 bases at J; junction bases unmatched: 15. This CDR3 region has 17 residues. Germline V gene lookup returns CDR1 SEHNR and CDR2 FQNEAQ (reference sequence).

The chain carries TRBV13 and TRBJ2-5; no firm D call. This CDR3 has 17 residues. The germline V and J ends were trimmed by 3 bases and 4 bases, with 21 bases remaining between them. In germline, CDR1 is PRHDT, CDR2 FYEKMQ (reference sequence). CDR3 sequence: CASSFSSYHVMGETQYF. In DNA, the CDR3 is TGTGCCAGCAGCTTTTCTTCCTATCATGTAATGGGAGAGACCCAGTACTTC.

The rearrangement links TRBV12-3 or TRBV12-4 to TRBJ1-2; the match to TRBD1 covers 7 bases. This CDR3 spans 12 amino acids. J was trimmed by 9 bases and V by 6 bases; bases with no gene match: 7. In nucleotides, the CDR3 is TGTGCCAGCAGCCCGGGGACAGTTCGCTACACCTTC. The encoded protein is CASSPGTVRYTF.

The chain joins TRBV9 to TRBJ2-1, with TRBD2 as a possible D gene (6 bases). The CDR3 sequence is 14 residues long. Germline assignment: CDR1 SGDLS and CDR2 YYNGEE. Trimming took off 0 bases at V and 6 bases at J, with 10 bases between the two ends. The CDR3 coding sequence is TGTGCCAGCAGCGTAGTGGGGGGAACCAATGAGCAGTTCTTC. Translating gives CASSVVGGTNEQFF.